The 16 T cell receptor beta chains below were found in one sample sequenced in a study of Ad26.COV2.S vaccination and SARS-CoV-2 variants (dated by TCRdb to the early 2020s). Preparation of the library involved the immunoSEQ multiplex PCR assay. TCRdb provides this immuneACCESS table in a form limited to in-frame rearrangements. Some clones are lacking; in checked studies, under half of them reflect an unresolved V gene, and why the rest are absent is not known. Across this sample there are nearly 400,000 clones, with around 91% seen only once. The ten largest clones take up around 2% of the sample. The sample's treatment or condition label, in plain terms: approximately 18 received Ad26.COV2.S at low or high dose, single or two shots; about five received placebo; per-sample allocation not given. Repertoires of vaccine and placebo recipients were sequenced from samples taken on day 63 after the first injection.

Sequencing used peripheral blood, obtained in a trial of Ad26.COV2.S vaccine versus placebo. These receptor sequences come from a person aged 18-60 years who received the Ad26.COV2.S COVID-19 vaccine or a placebo.

For the CDR3, the DNA is TGTGCCAGCAGTGCTATCGGACAGGGAGACACTGAAGCTTTCTTT. Translation: CASSAIGQGDTEAFF. This chain connects TRBV28 to TRBJ1-1, with TRBD1 matching over 8 bases. Germline CDR1 is MDHEN and CDR2 is SYDVKM. The J segment lost 3 bases and the V segment lost 5 bases, leaving 8 bases of the junction unmatched. This CDR3 has 15 residues.

The J gene is TRBJ1-5, the V gene TRBV19; unclear D gene. Germline CDR1 and CDR2: LNHDA and SQIVND (reference sequence). CDR3 length: 12 amino acids. Trimming pared 0 bases from V and 8 bases from J, leaving 5 bases between. This CDR3 reads CASSIESEPQHF. CDR3 nucleotides: TGTGCCAGTAGTATAGAATCAGAGCCCCAGCATTTT. Based on the CDR3 plus reference TRBV19 and TRBJ1-5, the full variable domain is DGGITQSPKYLFRKEGQNVTLSCEQNLNHDAMYWYRQDPGQGLRLIYYSQIVNDFQKGDIAEGYSVSREKKESFPLTVTSAQKNPTAFYLCASSIESEPQHFGDGTRLSIL.

The rearrangement uses TRBV10-3 and TRBJ1-2; no firm D call. Trimming took off 0 bases at V and 7 bases at J, with 12 bases between the two ends. Germline CDR1 ENHRY, CDR2 SYGVKD. CDR3 length equals 14 residues. The CDR3: CAISESAGVRGYTF. The DNA of the CDR3 is TGTGCCATCAGTGAGTCAGCAGGTGTACGTGGCTACACCTTC.

The rearrangement uses TRBV11-3 and TRBJ2-1; 7 bases align to TRBD2. Germline-derived CDR1 and CDR2 are SGHNT and YENEEA. V shed 3 bases and J 10 bases; nucleotides not matched to a gene: 6. This CDR3 has 13 residues. In nucleotides, the CDR3 is TGTGCCAGCAGCTTGGGGACGCGGGGGGAGCAGTTCTTC. Amino acid sequence: CASSLGTRGEQFF.

The V call is TRBV7-3, the J call TRBJ1-3; D is possibly TRBD1 (6 bases). V was pared by 5 bases and J by 4 bases, with 21 bases between. The germline V gene encodes CDR1 SGHTA and CDR2 FQGTGA. CDR3 length equals 17 residues. The CDR3 DNA reads as TGTGCCAGCAGCCAAAGCGCCCCGGGGGCGCTGGGAAACACCATATATTTT. As protein: CASSQSAPGALGNTIYF.

A single count supports this clone. The rearrangement uses TRBV27 and TRBJ2-1; D tentatively fits TRBD1 or TRBD2 (5 bases each). The CDR3 runs 13 residues. Germline CDR1 MNHEY, CDR2 SMNVEV (reference sequence). Trimming removed 9 bases at V and 4 bases at J, with 13 bases between. The CDR3 coding sequence is TGTGCCAGTCGGACGGGACCTTACAATGAGCAGTTCTTC. This sequence encodes CASRTGPYNEQFF.

The chain recombines TRBV12-3 or TRBV12-4 with TRBJ2-2, with D unresolved. The CDR3 has 12 residues. The V gene lost 3 bases and the J gene lost 8 bases, with 7 bases spanning the gap. The CDR3 reads CASSFSEGELFF. The CDR3 bases are TGTGCCAGCAGTTTTTCCGAGGGGGAGCTGTTTTTT.

This chain links TRBV18 with TRBJ1-3; D unresolved. Germline V lookup: CDR1 KGHSH, CDR2 LQKENI. With 1 base removed from V and 8 bases from J, the gap between germline ends came to 12 bases. This CDR3 is built from 14 residues. This chain's CDR3 is CASSPQLAGDTIYF. CDR3 coding DNA: TGTGCCAGCTCACCACAACTGGCCGGGGACACCATATATTTT.

The chain has TRBV10-3 and TRBJ2-7; TRBD1 aligns across 7 bases. The CDR3 extends over 15 amino acids. J lost 0 bases, V lost 4 bases, and 6 bases had no gene match. The germline gives CDR1 ENHRY, CDR2 SYGVKD. DNA for the CDR3: TGTGCCATCAGTGCCGCAGGGGGTCGCTCCTACGAGCAGTACTTC. Translation gives CAISAAGGRSYEQYF.

This sequence joins TRBV5-1 and TRBJ2-7; tentatively, D is TRBD1 (6 bases). Germline loops: CDR1 SGHRS, CDR2 YFSETQ. With 4 bases removed from V and 4 bases from J, the gap between germline ends came to 15 bases. The CDR3 is 14 residues long. CDR3 coding DNA: TGCGCCAGCAGCCCGGAAGGACAGTCATACGAGCAGTACTTC. This sequence encodes CASSPEGQSYEQYF.

This chain joins TRBV5-4 and TRBJ2-1; TRBD1 is a possible D gene (6 bases). The CDR3 spans 17 residues. V lost 3 bases, J lost 0 bases, and 16 bases lay in between. The germline gives CDR1 SGHNT, CDR2 YYREEE (reference sequence). The CDR3 reads CASSSGARGSSYNEQFF. The CDR3 nucleotides read TGTGCCAGCAGCTCTGGAGCCAGGGGTAGCTCCTACAATGAGCAGTTCTTC.

CDR3 sequence reads: CASSYLGHSGTGELFF. CDR3 sequence (DNA): TGTGCCAGCAGTTACTTAGGGCATAGCGGAACCGGGGAGCTGTTTTTT. V and J are TRBV6-5 and TRBJ2-2; D is perhaps TRBD2 (6 bases). Between the trimmed V and J ends, which lost 1 base and 5 bases, there was a span of 14 bases. Germline assignment: CDR1 MNHEY and CDR2 SVGAGI. The CDR3 consists of 16 residues.

The V gene is TRBV20-1, the J gene TRBJ2-7, with TRBD2 matching 8 bases. The CDR3 runs to 11 residues. V gave up 6 bases and J gave up 4 bases; unmatched junction bases: 2. In germline, CDR1 is DFQATT, CDR2 SNEGSKA (reference sequence). CDR3 protein: CSAGTSYEQYF. CDR3 in DNA: TGCAGTGCCGGGACTAGTTACGAGCAGTACTTC.

The chain uses TRBV11-3 and TRBJ2-5, with D possibly being TRBD1 (6 bases). Germline V CDR1 and CDR2: SGHNT, YENEEA. V lost 4 bases and J lost 10, with 16 bases in between. There are 13 residues in the CDR3. CDR3 protein: CASSSTYTTGQYF. In nucleotides, the CDR3 is TGTGCCAGCAGCTCTACTTATACGACAGGCCAGTACTTC.

J is TRBJ2-3 and V is TRBV27; possible D gene TRBD2, 7 bases. In germline, CDR1 is MNHEY, CDR2 SMNVEV (reference sequence). The V end was cut by 4 bases, the J end by 5 bases, with 16 bases between. The CDR3 length is 15 residues. DNA for the CDR3: TGTGCCAGCAGTTCGAATGGGAGGGGGGAAGATACGCAGTATTTT. This encodes CASSSNGRGEDTQYF.

This chain uses TRBV11-3 with TRBJ2-7; 7 nucleotides match TRBD2. The trim removed 0 bases at V and 4 bases at J, leaving 0 bases unmatched. From germline, CDR1 is SGHNT and CDR2 YENEEA. The CDR3 is 13 residues long. The CDR3 bases are TGTGCCAGCAGCTTAGAGGGGGGGTACGAGCAGTACTTC. This sequence encodes CASSLEGGYEQYF.